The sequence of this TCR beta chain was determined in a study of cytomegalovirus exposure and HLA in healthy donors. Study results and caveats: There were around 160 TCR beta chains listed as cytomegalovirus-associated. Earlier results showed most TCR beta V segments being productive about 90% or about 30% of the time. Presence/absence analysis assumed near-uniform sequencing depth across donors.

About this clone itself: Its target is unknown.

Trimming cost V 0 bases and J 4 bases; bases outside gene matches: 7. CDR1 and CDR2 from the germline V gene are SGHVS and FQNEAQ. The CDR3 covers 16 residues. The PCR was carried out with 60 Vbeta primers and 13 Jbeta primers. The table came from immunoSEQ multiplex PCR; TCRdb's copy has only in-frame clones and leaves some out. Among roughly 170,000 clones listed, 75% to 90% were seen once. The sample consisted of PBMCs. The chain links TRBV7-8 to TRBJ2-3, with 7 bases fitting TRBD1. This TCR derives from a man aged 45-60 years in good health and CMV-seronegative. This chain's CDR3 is CASSLAFDRAADTQYF. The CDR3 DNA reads TGTGCCAGCAGCTTAGCCTTTGACAGGGCTGCAGATACGCAGTATTTT.